This T cell receptor (beta chain) was captured by sequencing in a study of blood T cell repertoires in COVID-19. Across the study: Acute and convalescent COVID-19 specimens originated in the United States, Italy and Spain. PBMCs, B-cell-depleted T cells, or T cells were the source of the cDNA or gDNA that made up the material.

CDR3 size: 12 residues. V was clipped by 3 bases and J by 7 bases, with 9 bases between them. In the original analysis: Amplifying reference gene primers gave estimates of nucleated cell counts. The repertoire was sequenced with immunoSEQ multiplex PCR; TCRdb's copy has only in-frame clones and lacks some. The D gene and trimming were derived from the DNA, and the V and J assignments and clone size from that table. The sample has approximately 170,000 clones; about 90% are singletons. V and J are TRBV12-3 or TRBV12-4 and TRBJ1-1, with D unresolved. The sample was peripheral blood. The receptor comes from a woman in her 70s with acute or convalescent COVID-19. CDR3 protein: CASSFLVIEAFF. As DNA, the CDR3 is TGTGCCAGCAGTTTCTTAGTGATTGAAGCTTTCTTT.